The rows below give T cell receptor beta chains drawn from one sample of a study of OX40 agonist ivuxolimab in advanced cancers. Produced via immunoSEQ multiplex PCR; TCRdb's table is partial and in-frame only. The repertoire has roughly 52,000 clones, 84% of them found once; the top ten carry more than 1%. The specimen comprised CD4+ or CD8+ T cells sorted from blood, sampled in a trial of the OX40 agonist ivuxolimab. Source of these receptors: an adult with an advanced solid tumor such as melanoma, head and neck, liver or kidney cancer. Each CDR3 is given with its conserved first and last residue. A D gene is named only where the DNA matches it firmly. The size entry is marked missing in some rows and otherwise reads once, few, many or a size class.

d_gene,j_gene,abundance,v_gene,CDR3aa,CDR3nt
.,TRBJ1-2,once,TRBV29-1,CSVGSHENQPYTF,TGCAGCGTTGGGAGCCACGAGAACCAGCCCTACACCTTC
.,TRBJ2-5,.,TRBV15,CATSRDPGRWETQYF,TGTGCCACCAGCAGAGATCCCGGGAGATGGGAGACCCAGTACTTC
.,TRBJ1-1,once,TRBV5-4,CASSLFAQMNTEAFF,TGTGCCAGCAGCCTCTTTGCCCAAATGAACACTGAAGCTTTCTTT
TRBD2,TRBJ2-3,.,TRBV6-5,CASRVAGDTDTQYF,TGTGCCAGCAGGGTAGCGGGGGACACAGATACGCAGTATTTT
.,TRBJ2-2,.,TRBV5-1,CASSLVGGRTTGELFF,TGCGCCAGCAGCTTGGTTGGGGGCCGGACCACCGGGGAGCTGTTTTTT
.,TRBJ2-1,once,TRBV28,CASRKGREPYNEQFF,TGTGCCAGCAGAAAAGGCAGGGAACCCTACAATGAGCAGTTCTTC
.,TRBJ1-2,.,TRBV6-5,CASSDTDSRSSYTF,TGTGCCAGCAGTGACACGGACAGCCGTAGTAGCTACACCTTC
TRBD1,TRBJ1-6,once,TRBV15,CATSEASAGTGSCLHNSPLHF,TGTGCCACCAGCGAGGCAAGCGCCGGGACAGGGTCTTGCCTACATAATTCACCCCTCCACTTT
.,TRBJ2-5,.,TRBV5-1,CASSLNNIQETQYF,TGCGCCAGCAGCTTGAATAATATCCAAGAGACCCAGTACTTC
TRBD2,TRBJ2-7,few,TRBV15,CATRGGYGNEQYF,TGTGCCACCCGCGGGGGTTACGGAAACGAGCAGTACTTC
TRBD1,TRBJ1-5,.,TRBV28,CASSPPQGAVGNQPQHF,TGTGCCAGCAGCCCCCCCCAGGGGGCGGTTGGGAATCAGCCCCAGCATTTT
TRBD1,TRBJ2-7,.,TRBV6-6,CASRRTGSPSYEQYF,TGTGCCAGCAGAAGGACAGGGTCCCCCTCCTACGAGCAGTACTTC
.,TRBJ1-4,.,TRBV25-1,CASSPGLGKLFF,TGTGCCAGCAGCCCCGGTCTCGGAAAACTGTTTTTT
.,TRBJ1-4,.,TRBV28,CASSLSGRNEKLFF,TGTGCCAGCAGTTTATCGGGGCGGAATGAAAAACTGTTTTTT
.,TRBJ2-7,.,TRBV21-1,CASSKVLPTRRYEQYF,TGTGCCAGCAGCAAAGTCCTCCCCACAAGGAGGTACGAGCAGTACTTC
.,TRBJ2-6,.,TRBV7-3,CASRSTGANVLTF,TGTGCCAGCCGGAGTACTGGGGCCAACGTCCTGACTTTC